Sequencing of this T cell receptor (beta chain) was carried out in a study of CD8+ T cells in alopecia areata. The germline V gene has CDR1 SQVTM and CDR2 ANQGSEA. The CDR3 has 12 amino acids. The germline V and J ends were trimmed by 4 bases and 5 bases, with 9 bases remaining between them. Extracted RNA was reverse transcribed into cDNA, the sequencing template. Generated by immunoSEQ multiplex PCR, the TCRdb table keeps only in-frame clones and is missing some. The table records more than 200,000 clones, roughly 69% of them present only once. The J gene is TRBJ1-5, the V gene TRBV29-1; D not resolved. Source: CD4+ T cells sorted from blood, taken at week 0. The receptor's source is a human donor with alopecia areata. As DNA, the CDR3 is TGCAGCGTTGGCGCTAGGGATCAGCCCCAGCATTTT. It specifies CSVGARDQPQHF.